What follows describes a single T cell receptor (beta chain). TCRdb passed the 5' RACE reads through MiXCR, listing each CDR3 protein once. Here the sample spans 600,000 to 700,000 distinct CDR3 sequences, about 20% being singletons. The data originate from a study of identical twins. The J segment lost 10 bases and the V segment lost 0 bases, leaving 20 bases of the junction unmatched. The CDR3 extends over 20 amino acids. CDR1 is SGHNT and CDR2 is YYREEE in the germline V gene (reference sequence). The same sample was also used in a study of T cells expressing NK-cell markers.

The chain has TRBV5-4 and TRBJ2-1; 12 positions match TRBD2. This clonotype originated in a woman younger than 30 in good health. Sequenced sample: PBMCs. The CDR3, as DNA: TGTGCCAGCAGCTTGGAGGTGATTAAGAGGGGACTAGCGGGCCAGTCGGAGCAGTTCTTC. This sequence encodes CASSLEVIKRGLAGQSEQFF.